The following is a T cell receptor beta chain sequence with its context. There are many counts of this clone. The antigen this receptor binds is unknown. The input lacks base qualities; no much larger clone sits a single base away. The sample is drawn from a study of Ad26.COV2.S vaccination and SARS-CoV-2 variants (dated by TCRdb to 2020 to 2023). Regarding the research as a whole: Vaccine-arm donors came from COV1001, a multicentre, randomized, double-blind, placebo-controlled phase I-IIa trial of Ad26.COV2.S in healthy adults. Blinding of investigators to trial group allocation was maintained during experiments and outcome assessment. Ad26.COV2.S was administered intramuscularly at a dose of 5x10^10 or 1x10^11 viral particles, either as one shot or as two shots given 56 days apart. Trial participants were randomized into five groups of five, in which low-dose or high-dose Ad26.COV2.S was given once or twice, or placebo was given on both occasions. The specificity and breadth of SARS-CoV-2-reactive T cell receptors after Ad26.COV2.S vaccination were assessed by TCRbeta repertoire sequencing. A total of some 30 samples were included in the TCR-sequenced set, comprising about 20 Ad26.COV2.S vaccine recipients, 5 placebo recipients and 8 SARS-CoV-2 convalescent individuals. The paper's findings and limits, for the study overall: According to the authors, total T cell responses may have been underestimated by the TCR breadth and depth analyses. Substantial breadth of spike-specific CD8+ and CD4+ T cell responses was reported after vaccination. Compared with placebo recipients, Ad26.COV2.S recipients showed higher spike-specific TCR breadth (P = 0.0014). The study lacked the statistical power to compare responses across vaccine doses or regimens. Vaccine and placebo recipients had comparable non-spike TCR breadth, which fits with the vaccine containing only spike.

TCRbeta CDR3 regions were sequenced with the immunoSEQ Assay. After extraction, genomic DNA underwent amplification by bias-controlled multiplex PCR, followed by high-throughput sequencing. In the paper's pipeline: To quantify the absolute abundance of every unique TCRbeta CDR3 region, sequences were collapsed and filtered. T cell fraction was estimated by normalization of TCRbeta template counts to usable DNA, with usable DNA being measured through amplification of reference genes present in all nucleated cells. Repertoire TCRs were annotated as SARS-CoV-2-specific when V gene, CDR3 amino acid sequence and J gene were exactly matched to a known reactive TCR set. The reference SARS-CoV-2 TCR set was obtained from MIRA and was filtered for enrichment in COVID-19-positive ImmuneCODE repertoires, whereby public or cross-reactive TCRs were removed. Using the MIRA antigens, annotated TCRs were further analysed by specific ORF or by position within an ORF. Depth was the summed frequency of annotated unique rearrangements, while breadth was defined as annotated unique rearrangements over total unique productive rearrangements. Two-sided Wilcoxon rank-sum tests were used to compare TCR breadth between groups. This is the immuneACCESS table as TCRdb keeps it, with only in-frame sequences that have V and J called. A part of the clones is gone; compared with another copy, unresolved V genes explain less than half, and the rest is unexplained. V, J and clone size are taken as reported in that table, and D and trimming were inferred from the DNA itself. The sample table shows more than 300,000 clones, and 75% to 90% are seen once. The ten top clones hold about 10% of the sample.

CDR1 and CDR2 are read off the germline V gene as LGHNA and YSLEER. Germline trimming amounts to 0 bases on V and 4 bases on J, with 6 as the count of junction bases outside the gene matches. Including cysteine and phenylalanine, the CDR3 has 15 amino acids. Solely the CDR3 DNA is kept, with 45 bases framed from the first base. The treatment or condition label corresponds to: roughly 19 received Ad26.COV2.S at low or high dose, single or two shots; roughly five received placebo; per-sample allocation not given. For vaccine and placebo recipients, the sequenced repertoires came from samples collected on day 63 after the first injection. In Cohort 1b, about two dozen adults aged 18-55 years were enrolled at a single site in Boston, USA, between 29 July and 7 August 2020. Ad26.COV2.S consisted of a replication-incompetent adenovirus type 26 vector by which a prefusion-stabilized SARS-CoV-2 spike protein from the original Wuhan strain was expressed.

This material consisted of peripheral blood, taken in a trial of Ad26.COV2.S vaccine versus placebo. The rearrangement combines TRBV4-3 with TRBJ2-7, with 7 central nucleotides matching TRBD1. This sequence was found in a person between 18 and 59 years old who received the Ad26.COV2.S COVID-19 vaccine or a placebo. The CDR3 region: CASSQDLTGVYEQYF. The DNA sequence is as follows: TGCGCCAGCAGCCAAGATTTAACAGGGGTGTACGAGCAGTACTTC.